This TCR beta chain was recovered during a study of T cell changes during pregnancy in multiple sclerosis. Method: immunoSEQ multiplex PCR; TCRdb's copy keeps in-frame clones and lacks some. The sample holds around 110,000 clones; around 90% are singletons and the top ten take less than 0.9%. The CDR3 covers 18 residues. Germline V lookup: CDR1 SEHNR, CDR2 FQNEAQ (reference sequence). J lost 6 bases, V lost 5 bases, and 16 bases had no gene match. The sample in question was peripheral blood, obtained in the third trimester of pregnancy. The V and J genes are TRBV7-9 and TRBJ2-3; 11 bases map to TRBD2. This TCR came from a female donor in good health, enrolled as a control in a pregnancy study. The CDR3 bases are TGTGCCAGCAGCCCGGTCCTAGCGGGGGGCGGAATCATGGATACGCAGTATTTT. The encoded protein is CASSPVLAGGGIMDTQYF.